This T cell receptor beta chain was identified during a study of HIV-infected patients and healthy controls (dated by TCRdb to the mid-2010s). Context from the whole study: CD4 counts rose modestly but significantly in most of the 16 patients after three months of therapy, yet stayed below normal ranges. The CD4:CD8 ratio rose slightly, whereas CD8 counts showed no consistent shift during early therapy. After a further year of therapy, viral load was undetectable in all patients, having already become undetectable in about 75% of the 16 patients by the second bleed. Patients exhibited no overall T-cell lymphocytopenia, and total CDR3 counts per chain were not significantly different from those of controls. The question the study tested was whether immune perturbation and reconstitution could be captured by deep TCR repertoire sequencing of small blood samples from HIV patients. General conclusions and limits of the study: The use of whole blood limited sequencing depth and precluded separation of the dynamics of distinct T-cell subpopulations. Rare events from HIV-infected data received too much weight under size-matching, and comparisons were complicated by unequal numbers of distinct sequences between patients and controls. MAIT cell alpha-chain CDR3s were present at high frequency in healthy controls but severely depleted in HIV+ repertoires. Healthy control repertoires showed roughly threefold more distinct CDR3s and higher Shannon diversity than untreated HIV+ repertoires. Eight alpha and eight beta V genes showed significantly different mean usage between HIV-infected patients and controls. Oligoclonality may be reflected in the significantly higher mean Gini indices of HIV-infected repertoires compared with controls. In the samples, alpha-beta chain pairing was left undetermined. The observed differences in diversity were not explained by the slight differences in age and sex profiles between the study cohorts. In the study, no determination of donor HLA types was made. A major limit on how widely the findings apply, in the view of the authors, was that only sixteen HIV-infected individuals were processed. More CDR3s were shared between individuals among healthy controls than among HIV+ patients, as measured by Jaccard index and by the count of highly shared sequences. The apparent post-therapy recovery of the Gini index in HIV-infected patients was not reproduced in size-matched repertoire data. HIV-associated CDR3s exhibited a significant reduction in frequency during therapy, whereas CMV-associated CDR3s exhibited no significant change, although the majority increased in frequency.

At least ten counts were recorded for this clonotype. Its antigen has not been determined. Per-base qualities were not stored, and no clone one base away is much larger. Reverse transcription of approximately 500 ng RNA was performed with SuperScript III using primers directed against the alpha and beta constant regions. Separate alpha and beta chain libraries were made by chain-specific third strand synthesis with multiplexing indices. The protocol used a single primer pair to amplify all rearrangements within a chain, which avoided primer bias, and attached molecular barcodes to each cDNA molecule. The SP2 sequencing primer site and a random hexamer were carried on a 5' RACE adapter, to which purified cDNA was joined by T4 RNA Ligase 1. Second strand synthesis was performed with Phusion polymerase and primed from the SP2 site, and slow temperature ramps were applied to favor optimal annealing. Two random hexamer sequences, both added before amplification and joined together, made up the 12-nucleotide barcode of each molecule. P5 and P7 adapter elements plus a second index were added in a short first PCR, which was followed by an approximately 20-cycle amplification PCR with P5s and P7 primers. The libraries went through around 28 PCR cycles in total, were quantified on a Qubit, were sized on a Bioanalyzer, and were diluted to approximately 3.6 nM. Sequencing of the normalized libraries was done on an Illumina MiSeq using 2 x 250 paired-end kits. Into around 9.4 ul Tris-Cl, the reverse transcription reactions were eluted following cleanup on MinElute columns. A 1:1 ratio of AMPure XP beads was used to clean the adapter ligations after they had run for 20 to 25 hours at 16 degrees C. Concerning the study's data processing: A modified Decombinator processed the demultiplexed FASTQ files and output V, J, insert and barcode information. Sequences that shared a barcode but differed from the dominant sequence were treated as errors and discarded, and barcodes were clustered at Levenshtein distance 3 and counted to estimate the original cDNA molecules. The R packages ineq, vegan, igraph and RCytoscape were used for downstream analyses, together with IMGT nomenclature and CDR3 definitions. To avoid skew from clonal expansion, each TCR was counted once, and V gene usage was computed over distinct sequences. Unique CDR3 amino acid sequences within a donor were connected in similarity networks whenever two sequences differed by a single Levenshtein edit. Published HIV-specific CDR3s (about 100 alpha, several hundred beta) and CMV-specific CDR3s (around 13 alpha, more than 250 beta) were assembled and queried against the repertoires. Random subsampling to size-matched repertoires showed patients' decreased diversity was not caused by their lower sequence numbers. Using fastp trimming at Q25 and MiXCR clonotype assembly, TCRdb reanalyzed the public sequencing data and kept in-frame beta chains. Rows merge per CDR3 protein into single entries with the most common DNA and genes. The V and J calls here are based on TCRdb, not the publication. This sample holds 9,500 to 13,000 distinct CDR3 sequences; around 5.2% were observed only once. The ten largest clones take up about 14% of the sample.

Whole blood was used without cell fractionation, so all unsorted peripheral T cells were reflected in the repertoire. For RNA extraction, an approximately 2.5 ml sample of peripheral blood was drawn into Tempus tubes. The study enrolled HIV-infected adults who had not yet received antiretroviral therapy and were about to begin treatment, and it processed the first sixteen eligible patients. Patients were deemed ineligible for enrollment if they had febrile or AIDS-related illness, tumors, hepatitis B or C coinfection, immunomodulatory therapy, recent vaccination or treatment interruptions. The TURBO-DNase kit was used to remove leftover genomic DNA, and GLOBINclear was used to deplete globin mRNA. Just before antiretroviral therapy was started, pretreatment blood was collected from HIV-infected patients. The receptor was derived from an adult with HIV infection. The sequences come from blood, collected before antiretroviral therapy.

The CDR3 region: CASSEGQHEQYF. In nucleotide form, the sequence is TGTGCCAGCAGTGAGGGCCAACACGAGCAGTACTTC. The rearrangement combines TRBV2 with TRBJ2-7; the D gene remains uncertain. V was cut back by 3 bases and J by 5 bases, leaving a gap of 8 bases between them. The germline V gene yields SNHLY for CDR1 and FYNNEI for CDR2. The CDR3 holds 12 amino acids from the cysteine to the phenylalanine. Just the 36-base CDR3 DNA is kept, in frame starting at base 1.